Following are 23 T cell receptor beta chains from one sample sequenced in a study of blood T cell repertoires in COVID-19. Profiled with immunoSEQ multiplex PCR; TCRdb holds only in-frame clones, not every one. The repertoire holds roughly 230,000 clones, with around 88% as singletons. The sample taken for sequencing was peripheral blood. The source of these receptors is a middle-aged man with active or convalescent COVID-19.

This clone was seen once. The genes are TRBV28 and TRBJ2-3; 7 nucleotides agree with TRBD1. The CDR3 loop spans 15 amino acids. Per germline, CDR1 MDHEN and CDR2 SYDVKM. V gave up 4 bases and J gave up 2 bases; unmatched junction bases: 6. Here the CDR3 reads CASSSDRVSTDTQYF. In nucleotides, the CDR3 is TGTGCCAGCAGTTCCGACAGGGTATCCACAGATACGCAGTATTTT.

The chain employs TRBV5-6 and TRBJ2-6; 11 bases map to TRBD1. The trim removed 4 bases at V and 2 bases at J, leaving 5 bases unmatched. Germline loops: CDR1 SGHDT, CDR2 YYEEEE. The CDR3 spans 17 residues. For the CDR3, the DNA is TGTGCCAGCAGCATAGGACAGGGGGCGACTGGGGCCAACGTCCTGACTTTC. It is translated as CASSIGQGATGANVLTF. Together with reference TRBV5-6 and TRBJ2-6, the CDR3 gives the full variable domain: DAGVTQSPTHLIKTRGQQVTLRCSPKSGHDTVSWYQQALGQGPQFIFQYYEEEERQRGNFPDRFSGHQFPNYSSELNVNALLLGDSALYLCASSIGQGATGANVLTFGAGSRLTVL.

The J gene is TRBJ2-1, the V gene TRBV6-2 or TRBV6-3, with 15 positions matching TRBD2. Germline V gene sequence: CDR1 MNHEY, CDR2 SVGEGT. V dropped 1 base and J dropped 14; count of bases not matched to a gene: 12. The CDR3 covers 17 residues. The CDR3 coding sequence is TGTGCCAGCAGTTACTGGACTAGCGGGGGGGCCAGTGGCAGAGAGTTCTTC. Its protein is CASSYWTSGGASGREFF.

V and J are TRBV9 and TRBJ2-7, with D tentatively TRBD2 (7 bases). Germline values: CDR1 SGDLS, CDR2 YYNGEE. Trimming shortened V by 4 bases and J by 2 bases, and 13 bases separated the two germline ends. The CDR3 is 14 amino acids. Here the CDR3 DNA reads TGTGCCAGCAGCCCAGGGGAGGGGCCCTACGAGCAGTACTTC. This gives the protein CASSPGEGPYEQYF. The variable domain in full, completed from reference TRBV9 and TRBJ2-7, reads DSGVTQTPKHLITATGQRVTLRCSPRSGDLSVYWYQQSLDQGLQFLIQYYNGEERAKGNILERFSAQQFPDLHSELNLSSLELGDSALYFCASSPGEGPYEQYFGPGTRLTVT.

This clone has ten or more counts. V is TRBV9 and J is TRBJ2-2; 8 bases agree with TRBD2. V dropped 0 bases and J dropped 4; count of bases not matched to a gene: 2. The CDR3 is 15 residues long. Germline V gene sequence: CDR1 SGDLS, CDR2 YYNGEE. CDR3 DNA sequence: TGTGCCAGCAGCGTAGAAGGGACTAGCACCGGGGAGCTGTTTTTT. Residues: CASSVEGTSTGELFF.

The chain links TRBV5-5 to TRBJ2-2; TRBD1 matches 11 bases. The CDR3 length is 16 residues. J lost 5 bases, V lost 4 bases, and 7 bases had no gene match. Germline V gene lookup returns CDR1 SGHKS and CDR2 YYEKEE (reference sequence). CDR3 sequence reads: CASSSGQGAMTGELFF. Written as DNA, the CDR3 is TGTGCCAGCAGCAGCGGACAGGGGGCGATGACCGGGGAGCTGTTTTTT.

The chain links TRBV4-3 to TRBJ1-4, with 10 bases lining up with TRBD1. Per germline, CDR1 LGHNA and CDR2 YSLEER. The V gene end was trimmed by 2 bases and the J gene end by 7 bases; junction bases not matched to a gene: 4. CDR3 length: 15 amino acids. The CDR3 DNA follows: TGCGCCAGCAGCCAACCGGACAGGGGGAGTGAAAAACTGTTTTTT. This codes for CASSQPDRGSEKLFF.

The chain couples TRBV7-2 to TRBJ2-7, with 7 bases identical to TRBD2. Germline CDR1 SGHTA, CDR2 FQGNSA. This CDR3 is 15 amino acids long. V dropped 6 bases and J dropped 5; count of bases not matched to a gene: 13. The CDR3 loop is CASSRGVGNGNEQYF. As DNA, the CDR3 is TGTGCCAGCAGTCGGGGGGTGGGGAATGGGAACGAGCAGTACTTC.

The CDR3 loop is CSVGGGGHGYTF. The DNA of the CDR3 is TGCAGCGTTGGTGGGGGAGGACATGGCTACACCTTC. The chain combines TRBV29-1 with TRBJ1-2, with D possibly being TRBD1 (5 bases). Germline CDR1 and CDR2: SQVTM and ANQGSEA. The CDR3 runs to 12 residues. V shed 4 bases and J shed 6 bases, with 12 bases lying between them.

This chain uses TRBV2 with TRBJ1-5; 10 nucleotides agree with TRBD1. Trimming removed 6 bases from V and 4 bases from J; junction bases left unmatched: 9. The V gene's germline CDR1 is SNHLY and CDR2 FYNNEI. CDR3 size: 16 residues. The chain's CDR3 is CASRGRQGAGNQPQHF. DNA of the CDR3: TGTGCCAGCAGGGGGAGACAGGGGGCGGGGAATCAGCCCCAGCATTTT.

This clone was counted at least ten times. Here the CDR3 DNA reads TGTGCCAGCTCACCAGAAAACAGGGACAAGGAGCAGTACTTC. Encoded protein: CASSPENRDKEQYF. The chain couples TRBV18 to TRBJ2-7; possible D gene TRBD1, 6 bases. CDR3 length: 14 amino acids. Germline-derived CDR1 and CDR2 are KGHSH and LQKENI. Trimming stripped 2 bases from V and 7 bases from J, with 15 bases between.

The chain has TRBV4-1 and TRBJ2-2; 9 nucleotides align to TRBD1. V trimming: 2 bases; J trimming: 7 bases; junction bases outside the gene matches: 5. From germline, CDR1 is MGHRA and CDR2 YSYEKL. The CDR3 loop spans 15 amino acids. In nucleotides, the CDR3 is TGCGCCAGCAGCCAACCAGGACAGGGGTACGGGGAGCTGTTTTTT. Protein: CASSQPGQGYGELFF.

The J gene is TRBJ2-5, the V gene TRBV15, with D possibly TRBD2 on 5 matching bases. Germline CDR1 is LNHNV and CDR2 is YYDKDF (reference sequence). The CDR3 is made up of 13 amino acids. The V and J ends lost 4 bases and 4 bases respectively, with 10 bases between them. This CDR3 reads CATSNQAGETQYF. The DNA of the CDR3 is TGTGCCACCAGCAATCAGGCGGGAGAGACCCAGTACTTC.

The chain joins TRBV11-3 to TRBJ2-1; the match to TRBD2 covers 12 bases. The CDR3 runs 17 residues. Looked up from germline, CDR1 is SGHNT and CDR2 is YENEEA. The J segment lost 5 bases and the V segment lost 3 bases, leaving 8 bases of the junction unmatched. The CDR3, as DNA: TGTGCCAGCAGCTTTCATCGGACTAGCGGGGATAACAATGAGCAGTTCTTC. Amino acid sequence: CASSFHRTSGDNNEQFF.

The J gene is TRBJ1-2, the V gene TRBV21-1. TRBV21-1 is given as a pseudogene. CDR3 size: 14 residues. DNA for the CDR3: TGTGCCAGCAGCCCGGGGAGGCTTAGGGATGGCTACACCTTC. Encoded protein: CASSPGRLRDGYTF.

The DNA of the CDR3 is TGTGCCAGCAGTGAAACAGGGTTGCGGCTTTCACCCCTCCACTTT. Its translation: CASSETGLRLSPLHF. The chain uses TRBV25-1 and TRBJ1-6, with D perhaps TRBD1 (6 bases). V was pared by 2 bases and J by 9 bases, with 14 bases between. The CDR3 contains 15 residues. CDR1 and CDR2 (germline): MGHDK, SYGVNS.

The rearrangement links TRBV6-5 to TRBJ1-5; 10 bases are shared with TRBD1. The junction had 5 bases not matched to a gene; V was cut back by 6 bases and J by 6 bases. The CDR3 totals 14 residues. The germline V gene has CDR1 MNHEY and CDR2 SVGAGI. CDR3 sequence reads: CASSPDRGVQPQHF. In DNA, the CDR3 is TGTGCCAGCAGCCCGGACAGGGGGGTTCAGCCCCAGCATTTT.

The chain has TRBV20-1 and TRBJ2-3; TRBD2 aligns across 12 bases. Germline-derived CDR1 and CDR2 are DFQATT and SNEGSKA (reference sequence). The CDR3 consists of 15 residues. Trimming took 3 bases from V and 2 from J; bases not matched to a gene: 3. This CDR3 reads CSASLAGGTTDTQYF. In DNA, the CDR3 is TGCAGTGCTAGTCTAGCGGGGGGGACCACAGATACGCAGTATTTT.

The V and J genes are TRBV6-2 or TRBV6-3 and TRBJ2-4, with 7 bases lining up with TRBD1. V gave up 2 bases and J gave up 0 bases; unmatched junction bases: 13. The CDR3 runs to 19 residues. Germline V gene data show CDR1 as MNHEY and CDR2 as SVGEGT. CDR3: CASSYESRTGSLAKNIQYF. CDR3 nucleotides: TGTGCCAGCAGTTACGAGAGTAGGACAGGCTCCCTAGCCAAAAACATTCAGTACTTC.

The chain employs TRBV4-3 and TRBJ1-4; 7 positions agree with TRBD1. After removal of 5 bases from V and 3 bases from J, the junction contained 3 bases not matched to a gene. CDR3 length: 14 amino acids. Germline CDR1 is LGHNA and CDR2 is YSLEER. The CDR3 region is CASSVGTANEKLFF. The CDR3 DNA follows: TGCGCCAGCAGCGTCGGGACAGCTAATGAAAAACTGTTTTTT.

The rearrangement joins TRBV7-8 to TRBJ2-7, with 10 bases that match TRBD2. The CDR3 runs to 14 residues. CDR1 is SGHVS, CDR2 FQNEAQ, per germline. The V gene end was trimmed by 4 bases and the J gene end by 5 bases; junction bases not matched to a gene: 5. In DNA, the CDR3 is TGTGCCAGCAGCTGGGGGGGGACTAGCGACGAGCAGTACTTC. Amino acid sequence: CASSWGGTSDEQYF.

V is TRBV6-8 and J is TRBJ1-1; D gene ambiguous. Germline V gene sequence: CDR1 MNHGY, CDR2 SAAAGT. The CDR3 consists of 14 residues. V shed 0 bases and J shed 0 bases, with 5 bases lying between them. CDR3 sequence: CASSYSRVNTEAFF. The CDR3 nucleotides are TGTGCCAGCAGTTACTCGAGAGTGAACACTGAAGCTTTCTTT.

The rearrangement uses TRBV4-1 and TRBJ1-5; 10 nucleotides line up with TRBD1. Germline lookup yields CDR1 MGHRA and CDR2 YSYEKL. The CDR3 length is 14 residues. J gave up 7 bases and V 4 bases, and 4 bases lay outside the gene matches. In DNA form, the CDR3 reads TGCGCCAGCAGCCTTGGGACAGGGGAACAGCCCCAGCATTTT. It encodes CASSLGTGEQPQHF.